This T cell receptor (beta chain) was recorded in a study of cytomegalovirus exposure and HLA in healthy donors. General study points: Serostatus for CMV was the only available immune exposure information.

Germline V lookup: CDR1 SQVTM, CDR2 ANQGSEA. The V and J ends lost 7 bases and 3 bases, in that order; junction bases with no gene match: 6. The CDR3 has 13 amino acids. This clone is a singleton in its sample. The antigen is unknown. The PCR was carried out with 60 Vbeta primers and 13 Jbeta primers. TCRdb keeps only in-frame clones here, not all; method: immunoSEQ multiplex PCR. Here the sample spans 95,000 to 100,000 clones, roughly four fifths being singletons. The TCR originated in a middle-aged man in good health and CMV-seronegative. The rearrangement uses TRBV29-1 and TRBJ2-3, with 8 bases matching TRBD2. Sequences were obtained from PBMCs. The CDR3 coding sequence is TGCAGCGCTATTAGCGGGGTGACAGATACGCAGTATTTT. Translated, it gives CSAISGVTDTQYF.